Described below is a single T cell receptor beta chain sequence and its context. The CDR3 consists of 15 residues. Germline V gene data show CDR1 as GTSNPN and CDR2 as SVGIG (reference sequence). The V and J ends lost 3 bases and 0 bases respectively, with 12 bases between them. The source of the sample is a study of blood T cell repertoires in COVID-19. Study overall: The samples span acute and convalescent COVID-19 from the United States, Italy and Spain. PBMCs, B-cell-depleted T cells, or T cells were the source of the cDNA or gDNA that made up the material.

As processed by the authors: Researchers report that nucleated cell counts were estimated from reference gene primer amplification. TCRdb keeps only in-frame clones here, not all; method: immunoSEQ multiplex PCR. The V and J calls and clone size are taken from that table; D and trimming were inferred from the DNA. The sample has tens of thousands of clones; around 94% are singletons. The clonotype comes from a man between 50 and 59 years old with COVID-19, enrolled during active disease. The chain is built from TRBV30 and TRBJ2-1; D unresolved. Sequencing input: peripheral blood. The CDR3 reads CAWSDSEYSYNEQFF. CDR3 sequence (DNA): TGTGCCTGGAGCGATTCAGAATACTCCTACAATGAGCAGTTCTTC.